This entry lists 31 T cell receptor beta chains sequenced from one sample in a study of response to subunit inactivated influenza vaccine. Each CDR3 protein is one row after TCRdb ran MiXCR on the RT-PCR reads. The repertoire has around 850,000 distinct CDR3 sequences, about 18% of them found once; the top ten carry roughly 11%. The starting material was PBMCs from blood, obtained 5 to 6 days after vaccination. Receptor source: a man aged 45-65 years who received an inactivated influenza vaccine.

This clonotype was found once. This chain uses TRBV20-1 with TRBJ2-1, with 16 bases lining up with TRBD2. Germline V lookup: CDR1 DFQATT, CDR2 SNEGSKA (reference sequence). The CDR3 loop spans 17 amino acids. Trimming cost V 5 bases and J 1 base; bases outside gene matches: 5. The CDR3 coding sequence is TGCAGTGCTCCTGGGACTAGCGGGGGGGCATCCTACAATGAGCAGTTCTTC. This translates into CSAPGTSGGASYNEQFF.

The rearrangement joins TRBV4-3 to TRBJ2-3; the match to TRBD2 covers 13 bases. The junction had 8 bases not matched to a gene; V was cut back by 2 bases and J by 3 bases. This CDR3 has 18 residues. In germline, CDR1 is LGHNA, CDR2 YSLEER. The CDR3 protein is CASSQRTRTSGSTDTQYF. In nucleotides, the CDR3 is TGCGCCAGCAGCCAAAGAACCCGGACTAGCGGGAGTACAGATACGCAGTATTTT.

This clonotype has only a few counts. The gene calls are TRBV4-1 and TRBJ2-2; D remains ambiguous. This CDR3 region has 12 residues. V was shortened by 6 bases and J by 7 bases, with 9 bases between the two germline ends. Germline CDR1 reads MGHRA; CDR2 reads YSYEKL. CDR3 coding DNA: TGCGCCAGCAGGACGCAGTTCGGGGAGCTGTTTTTT. Translated: CASRTQFGELFF.

This clonotype was observed a handful of times. CDR3 in amino acids: CASSLTGQNTDTQYF. For the CDR3, the DNA is TGCGCCAGCAGCTTGACGGGCCAGAACACAGATACGCAGTATTTT. The J gene is TRBJ2-3, the V gene TRBV5-1; D call uncertain. Germline V gene lookup returns CDR1 SGHRS and CDR2 YFSETQ. Trimming pared 1 base from V and 2 bases from J, leaving 11 bases between. This CDR3 has 15 amino acids.

CDR3 nucleotide sequence: TGTGCCAGCAGTTACGGGGGACAGGGGACTAATGAGCAGTTCTTC. Translation: CASSYGGQGTNEQFF. The chain is built from TRBV6-2 or TRBV6-3 and TRBJ2-1, with 10 bases identical to TRBD1. Looked up from germline, CDR1 is MNHEY and CDR2 is SVGEGT. The CDR3 is 15 residues long. Trimming took 2 bases from V and 7 from J; bases not matched to a gene: 5.

V usage is TRBV11-2 and J usage is TRBJ1-2, with D unresolved. V lost 5 bases and J 0 bases, leaving 16 bases between the germline ends. The CDR3 consists of 16 residues. The germline CDR1 and CDR2 sequences are SGHAT and FQNNGV. The CDR3 bases are TGTGCCAGCAGCCGAACCGACGGAGCCTCTAACTATGGCTACACCTTC. Protein sequence: CASSRTDGASNYGYTF.

A single count supports this clonotype. The chain couples TRBV20-1 to TRBJ1-4, with TRBD1 matching 9 bases. The CDR3 contains 16 residues. The V segment lost 7 bases and the J segment 2 bases; nucleotides outside the gene matches: 11. CDR1 and CDR2 from the germline V gene are DFQATT and SNEGSKA (reference sequence). Written as DNA, the CDR3 is TGCAGTGTCCCGGGACAGGGTGGTTTCACTAATGAAAAACTGTTTTTT. Protein sequence: CSVPGQGGFTNEKLFF.

This clonotype was picked up a small number of times. The chain is built from TRBV28 and TRBJ2-7; D is uncertain. Germline V gene lookup returns CDR1 MDHEN and CDR2 SYDVKM. V was trimmed by 5 bases and J by 2 bases, leaving 16 bases between them. The CDR3 runs to 15 residues. CDR3: CASSPPRQTPYEQYF. CDR3 DNA sequence: TGTGCCAGCAGTCCGCCCCGGCAGACCCCCTACGAGCAGTACTTC.

The chain joins TRBV7-2 to TRBJ2-1; D unresolved. Trimming stripped 2 bases from V and 0 bases from J, with 11 bases between. The CDR3 is 16 residues long. Germline-derived CDR1 and CDR2 are SGHTA and FQGNSA. The CDR3 nucleotides read TGTGCCAGCAGCTTACAGACTCTTAGCTCCTACAATGAGCAGTTCTTC. Translation: CASSLQTLSSYNEQFF.

Only a few counts were recorded for this clonotype. The genes are TRBV5-6 and TRBJ1-1, with no clear D. CDR1 SGHDT and CDR2 YYEEEE come from the germline V gene. The CDR3 loop spans 15 amino acids. V lost 3 bases, J lost 0 bases, and 12 bases lay in between. The CDR3 protein is CASSWGGRMNTEAFF. CDR3 sequence (DNA): TGTGCCAGCAGCTGGGGAGGACGGATGAACACTGAAGCTTTCTTT.

This clonotype occurred a few times. The chain couples TRBV10-3 to TRBJ2-7; no reliable D call. Trimming shortened V by 0 bases and J by 4 bases, and 7 bases separated the two germline ends. The germline CDR1 and CDR2 sequences are ENHRY and SYGVKD. The CDR3 loop spans 13 amino acids. The CDR3 spells CAISESLDYEQYF. The CDR3 DNA reads as TGTGCCATCAGTGAGTCGTTGGATTACGAGCAGTACTTC.

The gene calls are TRBV5-5 and TRBJ2-7, with 7 positions matching TRBD2. Germline loops: CDR1 SGHKS, CDR2 YYEKEE (reference sequence). V dropped 2 bases and J dropped 3; count of bases not matched to a gene: 8. The CDR3 is 15 amino acids. The CDR3 loop is CASSFDPAGYYEQYF. The DNA of the CDR3 is TGTGCCAGCAGCTTTGATCCAGCGGGGTACTACGAGCAGTACTTC.

This clonotype was counted once. This rearrangement joins TRBV3-1 to TRBJ2-2, with unresolved D. Trimming stripped 1 base from V and 1 base from J, with 7 bases between. CDR1 is LGHDT and CDR2 is YNNKEL in the germline V gene (reference sequence). The CDR3 contains 15 residues. CDR3 bases: TGTGCCAGCAGCCAAGGAGTCCTGAACACCGGGGAGCTGTTTTTT. As protein: CASSQGVLNTGELFF.

V and J are TRBV5-1 and TRBJ2-3; the match to TRBD2 covers 8 bases. Germline V gene lookup returns CDR1 SGHRS and CDR2 YFSETQ. The CDR3 covers 15 residues. With V trimmed by 4 bases and J by 0 bases, 4 bases remained unmatched. Here the CDR3 DNA reads TGCGCCAGCAGCGGACTAGCTCCTAGCACAGATACGCAGTATTTT. It translates to CASSGLAPSTDTQYF. Full variable domain (outside the CDR3, taken from reference TRBV5-1 and TRBJ2-3): KAGVTQTPRYLIKTRGQQVTLSCSPISGHRSVSWYQQTPGQGLQFLFEYFSETQRNKGNFPGRFSGRQFSNSRSEMNVSTLELGDSALYLCASSGLAPSTDTQYFGPGTRLTVL.

The chain employs TRBV14 and TRBJ2-1; D possibly corresponds to TRBD2 (7 bases). The CDR3 consists of 16 residues. Trimming took off 1 base at V and 6 bases at J, with 16 bases between the two ends. Looked up from germline, CDR1 is SGHDN and CDR2 is FVKESK. CDR3 region: CASSQVGGRGANEQFF. Written as DNA, the CDR3 is TGTGCCAGCAGCCAAGTGGGGGGCCGGGGGGCCAATGAGCAGTTCTTC.

This clonotype has only a few counts. This chain connects TRBV29-1 to TRBJ2-7; perhaps TRBD1 as D (5 bases). Trimming pared 7 bases from V and 2 bases from J, leaving 15 bases between. CDR3 length: 13 amino acids. Germline values: CDR1 SQVTM, CDR2 ANQGSEA. The CDR3 nucleotides are TGCAGCGGAGTCGACAGTGGGACCTACGAGCAGTACTTC. Its translation is CSGVDSGTYEQYF.

This clonotype came up a few times. This sequence joins TRBV12-3 or TRBV12-4 and TRBJ2-1; 8 bases agree with TRBD1. CDR3 length: 14 amino acids. The V and J ends lost 5 bases and 7 bases, in that order; junction bases with no gene match: 7. The CDR3 nucleotides are TGTGCCAGCAGTGCAGACGACAGGGGAAATGAGCAGTTCTTC. As protein: CASSADDRGNEQFF.

The chain is built from TRBV9 and TRBJ2-2; 8 bases match TRBD1. Germline trimming cut 4 bases from V and 5 bases from J; bases unmatched to any gene: 10. Germline V CDR1 and CDR2: SGDLS, YYNGEE. This CDR3 spans 16 amino acids. The CDR3 DNA reads as TGTGCCAGCAGCCCGCCGGACAGGGTGAGGACCGGGGAGCTGTTTTTT. This codes for CASSPPDRVRTGELFF.

This sequence joins TRBV7-2 and TRBJ2-7, with D uncertain. Trimming left V 5 bases short and J 1 base short, with 9 bases between. This CDR3 spans 13 amino acids. Germline CDR1 and CDR2: SGHTA and FQGNSA. CDR3 nucleotide sequence: TGTGCCAGCAGCCTACAGCTGTCCTACGAGCAGTACTTC. Residues: CASSLQLSYEQYF.

This clonotype came up a few times. V usage is TRBV6-1 and J usage is TRBJ2-3, with D perhaps TRBD1 (6 bases). Germline V CDR1 and CDR2: MNHNS, SASEGT. The length of the CDR3 is 16 residues. The V end lost 5 bases, the J end lost 0 bases, and 15 bases lay between the germline ends. CDR3 region: CASSRLGTHSTDTQYF. CDR3 nucleotide sequence: TGTGCCAGCAGTCGCCTTGGGACACACAGCACAGATACGCAGTATTTT.

This clonotype was seen many times. V and J are TRBV5-1 and TRBJ2-3; 8 bases are a match to TRBD1. The J segment lost 0 bases and the V segment lost 1 base, leaving 4 bases of the junction unmatched. The CDR3 totals 16 residues. Germline CDR1 SGHRS, CDR2 YFSETQ. Here the CDR3 DNA reads TGCGCCAGCAGCTTGAAAGGGGACAGGAGCACAGATACGCAGTATTTT. Protein product: CASSLKGDRSTDTQYF.

The V and J genes are TRBV18 and TRBJ1-2, with 8 bases lining up with TRBD1. The CDR3 totals 15 residues. Germline CDR1 reads KGHSH; CDR2 reads LQKENI. V was clipped by 2 bases and J by 3 bases; unmatched bases: 5. DNA for the CDR3: TGTGCCAGCTCACCAACCGGGACAGGAGACTATGGCTACACCTTC. This codes for CASSPTGTGDYGYTF.

The chain is built from TRBV27 and TRBJ2-1; TRBD2 agrees at 14 bases. The V gene end was trimmed by 7 bases and the J gene end by 9 bases; junction bases not matched to a gene: 17. Germline values: CDR1 MNHEY, CDR2 SMNVEV (reference sequence). The CDR3 has 18 amino acids. CDR3: CASNRLGLAGATLVEQFF. The CDR3 coding sequence is TGTGCCAGCAACCGATTGGGACTAGCGGGAGCCACGCTGGTTGAGCAGTTCTTC.

The chain couples TRBV6-2 or TRBV6-3 to TRBJ2-1; TRBD2 matches at 9 bases. The CDR3 runs to 15 residues. With 0 bases clipped from V and 9 bases from J, the junction kept 6 bases outside the gene matches. The germline V gene encodes CDR1 MNHEY and CDR2 SVGEGT. CDR3 DNA sequence: TGTGCCAGCAGTTACTCCCGCGGGGGGGCGAGTGAGCAGTTCTTC. Its protein is CASSYSRGGASEQFF.

J is TRBJ2-7 and V is TRBV7-3; D is perhaps TRBD1 (6 bases). V was shortened by 4 bases and J by 2 bases, with 18 bases between the two germline ends. This CDR3 has 16 amino acids. Germline V gene data show CDR1 as SGHTA and CDR2 as FQGTGA. The DNA of the CDR3 is TGTGCCAGCAGCTCAATTCCGGGACAACCCCCCTACGAGCAGTACTTC. This sequence encodes CASSSIPGQPPYEQYF.

This clonotype was seen repeatedly, ten times or more. V is TRBV12-3 or TRBV12-4 and J is TRBJ2-3, with D perhaps matching TRBD1 (5 bases). The CDR3 extends over 14 amino acids. The V gene lost 4 bases and the J gene lost 0 bases, with 8 bases spanning the gap. CDR3 residues: CASSSAGSTDTQYF. Here the CDR3 DNA reads TGTGCCAGCAGTTCGGCAGGGAGCACAGATACGCAGTATTTT.

This clonotype was counted many times. The V and J genes are TRBV11-3 and TRBJ2-1; D may correspond to TRBD1 or TRBD2 (5 bases each). The V gene lost 1 base and the J gene lost 7 bases, with 14 bases spanning the gap. This CDR3 has 15 amino acids. Germline loops: CDR1 SGHNT, CDR2 YENEEA. CDR3 protein: CASSLGGLDKNEQFF. The CDR3 coding sequence is TGTGCCAGCAGCTTAGGTGGACTGGACAAAAATGAGCAGTTCTTC. Using reference TRBV11-3 and TRBJ2-1 for the parts outside the CDR3, the full variable domain is EAGVVQSPRYKIIEKKQPVAFWCNPISGHNTLYWYLQNLGQGPELLIRYENEEAVDDSQLPKDRFSAERLKGVDSTLKIQPAELGDSAVYLCASSLGGLDKNEQFFGPGTRLTVL.

The gene calls are TRBV5-1 and TRBJ2-7, with TRBD2 as a possible D gene (6 bases). Germline-derived CDR1 and CDR2 are SGHRS and YFSETQ. This CDR3 spans 13 amino acids. Between the trimmed V and J ends, which lost 1 base and 6 bases, there was a span of 11 bases. CDR3 residues: CASSLRGSSEQYF. The CDR3 DNA is TGCGCCAGCAGCTTGCGGGGGAGCAGCGAGCAGTACTTC.

V usage is TRBV29-1 and J usage is TRBJ2-1; D is perhaps TRBD2 (5 bases). The ends were cut back, 6 bases at V and 6 bases at J, with 12 bases in the middle. The CDR3 runs 12 residues. Germline CDR1 is SQVTM and CDR2 is ANQGSEA. CDR3 amino acids: CSVGEGGNEQFF. The CDR3 nucleotides read TGCAGCGTCGGAGAGGGTGGCAATGAGCAGTTCTTC.

The chain has TRBV9 and TRBJ2-1; 12 nucleotides agree with TRBD2. V lost 3 bases, J lost 9 bases, and 7 bases stayed unmatched. Looked up from germline, CDR1 is SGDLS and CDR2 is YYNGEE. This CDR3 has 15 amino acids. CDR3 in DNA: TGTGCCAGCAGCGGAGGACTAGCGGGGATTGGTGAGCAGTTCTTC. The encoded protein is CASSGGLAGIGEQFF.

The rearrangement links TRBV12-3 or TRBV12-4 to TRBJ1-4, with 7 bases that match TRBD1. The CDR3 totals 14 residues. V shed 6 bases, J shed 7 bases, and the junction held 8 bases outside the gene matches. CDR3 DNA: TGTGCCAGCAGCCCCGACAGGGTCTCTGAAAAACTGTTTTTT. This translates into CASSPDRVSEKLFF.